The 25 T cell receptor beta chains presented below share a single source sample, sequenced in a study of T cells in Graves' hyperthyroidism and ophthalmopathy. Template material for amplifying TCR beta CDR3 regions consisted of RNA transcripts. In the first-round RT-PCR of the TCR CDR3, the HTBI primer set was used. TCRdb itself ran the multiplex PCR reads through MiXCR, one entry per CDR3 protein. Here the sample spans 500,000 to 600,000 distinct CDR3 sequences, less than 20% being singletons. The sample was blood. Receptor source: a man aged 35 to 55 with Graves' ophthalmopathy.

This clonotype was observed many times. This CDR3 reads CASSPSTGLREQYF. The CDR3 nucleotides are TGTGCCAGCAGTCCTTCGACAGGACTCCGCGAGCAGTACTTC. J is TRBJ2-7 and V is TRBV3-1, with D tentatively TRBD1 (6 bases). Deletions cut 6 bases from V and 6 bases from J, with 18 bases between. The CDR3 consists of 14 residues. From germline, CDR1 is LGHDT and CDR2 YNNKEL (reference sequence).

The sample holds many counts of this clonotype. This chain connects TRBV2 to TRBJ1-1, with D possibly TRBD1 on 6 matching bases. This CDR3 has 13 amino acids. The germline gives CDR1 SNHLY, CDR2 FYNNEI. Trimming stripped 7 bases from V and 5 bases from J, with 14 bases between. The CDR3 coding sequence is TGTGCCAGCAAAGTTGTTAGGGGGACTGAAGCTTTCTTT. This gives the protein CASKVVRGTEAFF.

As regards this clonotype: At one of its ends the junction is not consistent with the germline gene, which may arise from a read error. The V and J genes are TRBV7-2 and TRBJ2-1, with TRBD1 as a possible D gene (5 bases). Germline CDR1 is SGHTA and CDR2 is FQGNSA. CDR3 size: 16 residues. CDR3 residues: CAGSLRATVPYNEQFF. CDR3 DNA sequence: TGTGCCGGCAGCTTACGGGCGACAGTCCCCTACAATGAGCAGTTCTTC.

As for this clonotype: This may be a read error, as it is one base from a much larger clone. The chain joins TRBV7-9 to TRBJ2-1; 7 bases map to TRBD2. The closer fit of TRBJ2-7 to the DNA end suggests the J call may be wrong. The CDR3 extends over 13 amino acids. Germline V gene sequence: CDR1 SEHNR, CDR2 FQNEAQ (reference sequence). The CDR3 region has the DNA TGTGCCAGCCGTGGGCTAGCGGCTAATGAGCAGTACTTC. Translation gives CASRGLAANEQYF.

This clonotype was counted a few times. The chain combines TRBV7-2 with TRBJ2-5; 9 nucleotides line up with TRBD2. This CDR3 comprises 18 residues. V lost 1 base, J lost 3 bases, and 12 bases stayed unmatched. CDR1 SGHTA and CDR2 FQGNSA come from the germline V gene. The CDR3 is CASSLEGSSGGSEETQYF. The CDR3 region has the DNA TGTGCCAGCAGCTTAGAAGGGTCCAGCGGGGGGTCTGAAGAGACCCAGTACTTC.

This clonotype was seen a handful of times. The junction differs from germline at one of its ends, possibly a read error. This rearrangement joins TRBV12-3 or TRBV12-4 to TRBJ2-3, with D possibly TRBD1 on 5 matching bases. This CDR3 is built from 12 residues. The CDR3 coding sequence is TGTGCCAGCAGTCACTACACAGGTACGCAGTATTTT. It codes for CASSHYTGTQYF.

The V call is TRBV12-3 or TRBV12-4, the J call TRBJ1-2; no clear D. Trimming removed 3 bases at V and 0 bases at J, with 2 bases between. The CDR3 is 12 residues long. CDR3 coding DNA: TGTGCCAGCAGTTTCCCTAACTATGGCTACACCTTC. It specifies CASSFPNYGYTF.

The chain uses TRBV24-1 and TRBJ2-3; TRBD2 matches 7 bases. The CDR3 totals 16 residues. Looked up from germline, CDR1 is KGHDR and CDR2 is SFDVKD. V was pared by 9 bases and J by 2 bases, with 13 bases of the junction left unmatched. In DNA form, the CDR3 reads TGTGCCACCTCCCGCGGCGATTGGGACTACACAGATACGCAGTATTTT. Translation gives CATSRGDWDYTDTQYF.

J is TRBJ2-7 and V is TRBV7-6; 9 positions agree with TRBD1. Losses at the gene ends were 1 base for V and 6 bases for J; bases not matched to a gene: 10. The CDR3 length is 16 residues. Germline CDR1 and CDR2: SGHVS and FNYEAQ. The CDR3 sequence: CASSLELWDRASEQYF. CDR3 nucleotide sequence: TGTGCCAGCAGCTTAGAACTTTGGGACAGGGCTAGCGAGCAGTACTTC.

The genes are TRBV19 and TRBJ2-2; the D is unclear. This CDR3 comprises 15 residues. The germline gives CDR1 LNHDA, CDR2 SQIVND (reference sequence). V lost 6 bases, J lost 3 bases, and 14 bases lay in between. The CDR3 sequence: CASRLEMAYTGELFF. As DNA, the CDR3 is TGTGCCAGTAGACTGGAAATGGCGTACACCGGGGAGCTGTTTTTT.

This clonotype turned up a few times. The chain carries TRBV29-1 and TRBJ2-1; TRBD2 matches 9 bases. The CDR3 runs to 16 residues. Germline CDR1 reads SQVTM; CDR2 reads ANQGSEA. V lost 6 bases and J lost 0; bases outside the gene matches: 9. The CDR3 DNA follows: TGCAGCGTAGGGACTAGCCCCCTTAGCTCCTACAATGAGCAGTTCTTC. This encodes CSVGTSPLSSYNEQFF.

The CDR3 region is CASSVTGDTGELFF. In DNA form, the CDR3 reads TGTGCCAGCAGCGTTACAGGGGACACCGGGGAGCTGTTTTTT. The V and J genes are TRBV9 and TRBJ2-2; TRBD1 aligns across 7 bases. The CDR3 sequence is 14 residues long. With 2 bases clipped from V and 3 bases from J, the junction kept 1 base outside the gene matches. Looked up from germline, CDR1 is SGDLS and CDR2 is YYNGEE.

The table lists this clonotype with a few counts. The gene calls are TRBV14 and TRBJ2-7, with a tentative D call TRBD1 (6 bases). V shed 6 bases and J shed 0 bases, with 12 bases lying between them. The CDR3 runs to 14 residues. CDR1 SGHDN and CDR2 FVKESK come from the germline V gene. DNA for the CDR3: TGTGCCAGCAGTCATAGGACAGTCTCCTACGAGCAGTACTTC. It is translated as CASSHRTVSYEQYF.

This clonotype has only a few counts. This chain uses TRBV5-5 with TRBJ2-5; either TRBD1 or TRBD2 may fit D (6 bases each). Trimming removed 0 bases at V and 4 bases at J, with 19 bases between. The CDR3 is 17 amino acids. CDR1 and CDR2 (germline): SGHKS, YYEKEE (reference sequence). The CDR3: CASSLVGAGRPGETQYF. CDR3 DNA: TGTGCCAGCAGCTTGGTGGGGGCGGGGCGCCCCGGAGAGACCCAGTACTTC.

The V and J genes are TRBV2 and TRBJ1-5; 7 nucleotides match TRBD1. Unmatched junction bases numbered 12, after V lost 1 base and J lost 9 bases. Germline-derived CDR1 and CDR2 are SNHLY and FYNNEI. This CDR3 has 16 residues. The CDR3 loop reads CASSEGRAGGLRPQHF. CDR3 DNA: TGTGCCAGCAGTGAAGGTCGGGCAGGGGGTCTTAGGCCCCAGCATTTT.

The V call is TRBV20-1, the J call TRBJ2-4; D possibly corresponds to TRBD2 (6 bases). Germline CDR1 and CDR2: DFQATT and SNEGSKA (reference sequence). This CDR3 comprises 13 residues. V dropped 6 bases and J dropped 3 bases, with 12 bases sitting between them. CDR3 DNA sequence: TGCAGTGCCATCTGGGGGGTCAAAAACATTCAGTACTTC. Protein product: CSAIWGVKNIQYF.

In its sample, this clonotype was seen many times. The gene calls are TRBV3-1 and TRBJ2-5; D gene ambiguous. Germline V lookup: CDR1 LGHDT, CDR2 YNNKEL (reference sequence). The CDR3 contains 14 residues. V lost 5 bases and J lost 2, with 12 bases in between. CDR3 residues: CASSTVSRQETQYF. For the CDR3, the DNA is TGTGCCAGCAGCACAGTGTCCAGACAAGAGACCCAGTACTTC.

This clonotype was seen a handful of times. The chain employs TRBV5-6 and TRBJ2-3; the match to TRBD2 covers 12 bases. The J segment lost 2 bases and the V segment lost 4 bases, leaving 5 bases of the junction unmatched. Germline values: CDR1 SGHDT, CDR2 YYEEEE. This CDR3 contains 16 residues. The CDR3 is CASSGASGRATDTQYF. The DNA for the CDR3 is TGTGCCAGCAGCGGAGCTAGCGGGAGGGCCACAGATACGCAGTATTTT.

This clonotype was observed at least ten times. The CDR3 sequence is CALRAGENYGYTF. DNA for the CDR3: TGTGCCCTCCGAGCGGGAGAGAACTATGGCTACACCTTC. The chain recombines TRBV12-3 or TRBV12-4 with TRBJ1-2; D gene ambiguous. The CDR3 runs to 13 residues. V dropped 11 bases and J dropped 2 bases, with 15 bases sitting between them.

The V call is TRBV6-2 or TRBV6-3, the J call TRBJ2-7; TRBD1 matches at 8 bases. This CDR3 region has 14 residues. V lost 7 bases, J lost 5 bases, and 10 bases stayed unmatched. Germline V gene sequence: CDR1 MNHEY, CDR2 SVGEGT. CDR3 DNA: TGTGCCAGCACGCGAGGCAGGGGGCACCACGAGCAGTACTTC. This codes for CASTRGRGHHEQYF.

Worth noting for this clonotype: A much larger clone lies a single base off, so this may be a read error. The chain links TRBV28 to TRBJ2-1; D might be TRBD1 or TRBD2, each matching 6 bases. The CDR3 is 14 amino acids. Germline CDR1 reads MDHEN; CDR2 reads SYDVKM. CDR3 protein: CACSLWGARNEQFF. CDR3 nucleotides: TGTGCCTGCAGTTTGTGGGGGGCGCGGAATGAGCAGTTCTTC.

V is TRBV28 and J is TRBJ2-1; possible D gene TRBD2, 6 bases. The CDR3 consists of 11 residues. The V gene lost 8 bases and the J gene lost 9 bases, with 11 bases spanning the gap. Germline lookup yields CDR1 MDHEN and CDR2 SYDVKM. CDR3 residues: CASEGGTEQFF. In nucleotides, the CDR3 is TGTGCCAGCGAGGGCGGGACTGAGCAGTTCTTC.

This clonotype was recorded a few times. The gene calls are TRBV6-1 and TRBJ2-4, with D possibly called TRBD1 or TRBD2 (5 bases each). The CDR3 runs 11 residues. Germline V CDR1 and CDR2: MNHNS, SASEGT. V lost 4 bases, J lost 12 bases, and 10 bases lay in between. The CDR3 is CASSGDGTQYF. CDR3 nucleotides: TGTGCCAGCAGTGGGGACGGTACTCAGTACTTC.

The chain's CDR3 is CATPGPNTGELFF. Written as DNA, the CDR3 is TGTGCCACCCCGGGGCCCAACACCGGGGAGCTGTTTTTT. The rearrangement uses TRBV19 and TRBJ2-2, with D possibly called TRBD1 or TRBD2 (5 bases each). The V end was cut by 10 bases, the J end by 2 bases, with 11 bases between. Germline assignment: CDR1 LNHDA and CDR2 SQIVND (reference sequence). The CDR3 has 13 amino acids.

The chain joins TRBV5-1 to TRBJ2-7; 11 bases line up with TRBD2. V gave up 5 bases and J gave up 3 bases; unmatched junction bases: 7. The CDR3 covers 15 residues. The germline V gene has CDR1 SGHRS and CDR2 YFSETQ. This chain's CDR3 is CASSRIAGGIYEQYF. The CDR3 DNA follows: TGCGCCAGCAGTCGTATAGCGGGAGGGATCTACGAGCAGTACTTC.